The rows below give T cell receptor beta chains drawn from one sample of a study of blood T cell repertoires in COVID-19. Generated by immunoSEQ multiplex PCR, the TCRdb table keeps only in-frame clones and is missing some. The sample has some 290,000 clones, 85% to 90% seen once. What was sequenced was peripheral blood. The origin of the receptors is a young man with active or convalescent COVID-19. The CDR3 runs from the conserved cysteine through the conserved F or W. The D gene is left open where the match is weak. Expanded clones get a size class; other rows say once, few or many, or leave the size out.

v_call,clone_size,d_call,j_call,cdr3_nt,cdr3_aa
TRBV6-6,.,.,TRBJ2-2,TGTGCCAGCAGTTACCAGGAAAACACCGGGGAGCTGTTTTTT,CASSYQENTGELFF
TRBV29-1,.,TRBD2,TRBJ2-5,TGCAGCGTTGCGGGGGGAAAAGGAGAGACCCAGTACTTC,CSVAGGKGETQYF
TRBV3-1/TRBV3-2,.,TRBD1,TRBJ2-7,TGTGCCAGCCGCTCGACAGGGGGCGAGCAGTACTTC,CASRSTGGEQYF
TRBV6-6,.,TRBD1,TRBJ1-1,TGTGCCAGCAGCCCCGACAGGGGGCTACAGACTGAAGCTTTCTTT,CASSPDRGLQTEAFF
TRBV4-2,once,.,TRBJ2-7,TGTGCCAGCAGCCAAACTGATTGGGGCACCTACGAGCAGTACTTC,CASSQTDWGTYEQYF
TRBV12-3/TRBV12-4,.,.,TRBJ1-1,TGTGCCAGCAGGGTGACAGACGACACTGAAGCTTTCTTT,CASRVTDDTEAFF
TRBV27,.,TRBD2,TRBJ2-7,TGTGCCAGCAGTTTGAATAGCGGGAGGGCCGTGTACGAGCAGTACTTC,CASSLNSGRAVYEQYF
TRBV12-3/TRBV12-4,.,TRBD2,TRBJ2-7,TGTGCCAGCGGGACTAGGAAGAACGAGCAGTACTTC,CASGTRKNEQYF
TRBV10-3,.,.,TRBJ2-2,TGTGCCATCAGTCGGGGGAACACCGGGGAGCTGTTTTTT,CAISRGNTGELFF
TRBV5-5,.,TRBD1,TRBJ1-2,TGTGCCAGCAGCCGACAAGTCACAGGGGGGAAGGCCTATGGCTACACCTTC,CASSRQVTGGKAYGYTF
TRBV28,.,TRBD1,TRBJ1-5,TGTGCCAGCAGAGACAGGGATCAGCCCCAGCATTTT,CASRDRDQPQHF
TRBV19,.,.,TRBJ1-1,TGTGCCAGTAGACCACGGTCGGGAAACCCGAACACTGAAGCTTTCTTT,CASRPRSGNPNTEAFF
TRBV27,.,.,TRBJ2-7,TGTGCCAGCAGTTTTGGCAGGGGCTACGAGCAGTACTTC,CASSFGRGYEQYF
TRBV9,.,.,TRBJ2-1,TGTGCCAGCAGCTCAAACGGGGGGCACGGGTATGAGCAGTTCTTC,CASSSNGGHGYEQFF
TRBV19,.,.,TRBJ1-5,TGTGCCAGTAGTCCCTTCGCACAGAAAAATCAGCCCCAGCATTTT,CASSPFAQKNQPQHF
TRBV24-1,.,TRBD2,TRBJ2-5,TGTGCCACCAGTGATCCCTCCGGGACTAGCGGCGAGACCCAGTACTTC,CATSDPSGTSGETQYF
TRBV6-5,.,.,TRBJ1-1,TGTGCCAGCAGTTCCGCAGGGGCCACTGAAGCTTTCTTT,CASSSAGATEAFF
TRBV1,.,.,TRBJ2-7,TGCACCAGCAGCCAAGATACAGGGGGCATGCAGTACTTC,CTSSQDTGGMQYF
TRBV25-1,.,.,TRBJ1-6,TGTGCCAGCAGTGATGACAGAAGCTCCTATAATTCACCCCTCCACTTT,CASSDDRSSYNSPLHF
TRBV7-3,.,.,TRBJ2-3,TGTGCCAGCAGCTTAACGTTCGAGCGGAGAAGCACAGATACGCAGTATTTT,CASSLTFERRSTDTQYF
TRBV11-3,.,TRBD2,TRBJ2-1,TGTGCCAGCAGCCGTAAAGGGGCTAGCGGGAGGGCCATTGAGCAGTTCTTC,CASSRKGASGRAIEQFF
TRBV28,.,.,TRBJ1-3,TGTGCCAGCAGTCCAGGAAACACCATATATTTT,CASSPGNTIYF
TRBV15,.,TRBD1,TRBJ2-7,TGTGCCACCAGCAGAGTCGGGACAGGGACAGAGCAGTACTTC,CATSRVGTGTEQYF
TRBV19,.,.,TRBJ2-5,TGTGCCAGTAGTATGAGGCGGGACCAAGAGACCCAGTACTTC,CASSMRRDQETQYF
TRBV12-5,once,TRBD2,TRBJ2-3,TGTGCTAGTGGTTCCTCGGGACTAGCGGGAGGCACAGATACGCAGTATTTT,CASGSSGLAGGTDTQYF
TRBV5-1,.,.,TRBJ2-3,TGCGCCAGCAGCGAGACTGCGGGCACAGATACGCAGTATTTT,CASSETAGTDTQYF
TRBV6-5,.,.,TRBJ1-2,TGTGCCAGCAGCCTACATAAGCAGGGTAACTATGGCTACACCTTC,CASSLHKQGNYGYTF
TRBV7-3,.,TRBD1,TRBJ2-3,TGTGCCAGCAGCCCGGACAGGGGTTCAGATACGCAGTATTTT,CASSPDRGSDTQYF
TRBV4-3,.,.,TRBJ2-3,TGCGCCAGCAGCCAAGAGTACTGGGACACTAGCACAGATACGCAGTATTTT,CASSQEYWDTSTDTQYF
TRBV29-1,.,TRBD2,TRBJ2-3,TGCAGCGTTGAAAGCCGACTAGCGGGCATGAGGACAGATACGCAGTATTTT,CSVESRLAGMRTDTQYF
TRBV5-1,.,.,TRBJ1-5,TGCGCCAGCAGGAGAGGGTCCGGTGGCAATCAGCCCCAGCATTTT,CASRRGSGGNQPQHF
TRBV6-1,.,.,TRBJ1-3,TGTGCCAGCAGTGAAGCGCTGAAACCTCGTAGATCTGGAAACACCATATATTTT,CASSEALKPRRSGNTIYF
TRBV10-3,once,.,TRBJ1-5,TGTGCCATCAGTGCAGCGGGGCATAGCAATCAGCCCCAGCATTTT,CAISAAGHSNQPQHF
TRBV27,.,.,TRBJ2-5,TGTGCCAGCAGTTTATTTTCAGGGTTGGAGACCCAGTACTTC,CASSLFSGLETQYF
TRBV30,.,.,TRBJ1-2,TGTGCCTGGAGTGCCGGCGGGGGAGCGAACTATGGCTACACCTTC,CAWSAGGGANYGYTF
TRBV11-3,.,.,TRBJ2-1,TGTGCCAGCAGCCGTGCGACAGGCTCCTACAATGAGCAGTTCTTC,CASSRATGSYNEQFF
TRBV7-9,.,TRBD1,TRBJ2-7,TGTGCCAGCAGCTTATTTTTGGGGACAGACCGCTACGAGCAGTACTTC,CASSLFLGTDRYEQYF
TRBV28,once,.,TRBJ2-2,TGTGCCAGCAGTTCCCTGGTTATGAGAGGCGACACCGGGGAGCTGTTTTTT,CASSSLVMRGDTGELFF
TRBV19,.,.,TRBJ2-1,TGTGCCAGTAGTATAGATGGTAGCCCCTACAATGAGCAGTTCTTC,CASSIDGSPYNEQFF
TRBV24-1,.,TRBD2,TRBJ2-1,TGTGCCACCAGTGACCGTTCATCTAGCGGGAATGGTAATGAGCAGTTCTTC,CATSDRSSSGNGNEQFF
TRBV9,.,.,TRBJ2-7,TGTGCCAGCAGCGCACGGTCCGGGACAACTGACGAGCAGTACTTC,CASSARSGTTDEQYF
TRBV27,.,.,TRBJ1-6,TGTGCCAGCAGTTTAGAGGCAGCTCTCAATTCACCCCTCCACTTT,CASSLEAALNSPLHF
TRBV19,few,TRBD2,TRBJ2-2,TGTGCCAGTAGACGCGCTAGCGGCAACACCGGGGAGCTGTTTTTT,CASRRASGNTGELFF
TRBV6-2/TRBV6-3,.,TRBD2,TRBJ2-1,TGTGCCAGCAGTTACACTAGCGGGAGGGCCGGCAATGAGCAGTTCTTC,CASSYTSGRAGNEQFF
TRBV6-1,.,.,TRBJ2-3,TGTGCCAGCAGTGAAGCTTCCCGCGGTACGCAGTATTTT,CASSEASRGTQYF
TRBV6-5,.,TRBD1,TRBJ1-2,TGTGCCAGCAGGTCGTCATGGGACAGCATCTATGGCTACACCTTC,CASRSSWDSIYGYTF
TRBV9,.,.,TRBJ2-3,TGTGCCAGCAGCGGGGCAGGGTGGACAGATACGCAGTATTTT,CASSGAGWTDTQYF
TRBV2,.,.,TRBJ2-1,TGTGCCAGCAGGGAAACACAGTACAATGAGCAGTTCTTC,CASRETQYNEQFF
TRBV27,.,.,TRBJ2-1,TGTGCCAGCAGTTTAGCGGGGAGCTCCTACAATGAGCAGTTCTTC,CASSLAGSSYNEQFF
TRBV5-5,.,.,TRBJ2-2,TGTGCCAGCAGCTTACGGTCGCATAACACCGGGGAGCTGTTTTTT,CASSLRSHNTGELFF